The rows below give T cell receptor beta chains drawn from one sample of a study of post-analysis software for immune sequencing data. TCRdb ran MiXCR on the PCR reads and lists one entry per CDR3 protein. The sample has 450,000 to 650,000 distinct CDR3 sequences, 44% seen once; the top ten hold 1.5% to 2%. The sample comprised blood. The receptors were gathered from a girl aged 5 to 17 with multiple sclerosis. Each CDR3 is given with its conserved first and last residue. Fields, in order: J gene, V gene, D gene, clone size, CDR3 protein, CDR3 DNA. A D gene is named only where the DNA matches it firmly. The size field is filled for only some rows; it gives once, few, many or a size class.

j_gene: TRBJ1-1
v_gene: TRBV12-5
d_gene: -
abundance: -
CDR3aa: CASGFRRRVKNTEAFF
CDR3nt: TGTGCTAGTGGTTTCCGCCGACGGGTTAAGAACACTGAAGCTTTCTTT

j_gene: TRBJ1-1
v_gene: TRBV12-3/TRBV12-4
d_gene: -
abundance: -
CDR3aa: CASSQQASGTEAFF
CDR3nt: TGTGCCAGCAGTCAACAGGCTTCGGGCACTGAAGCTTTCTTT

j_gene: TRBJ1-2
v_gene: TRBV6-5
d_gene: TRBD1
abundance: few
CDR3aa: CASSYMTGFNYGYTF
CDR3nt: TGTGCCAGCAGTTACATGACAGGGTTCAACTATGGCTACACCTTC

j_gene: TRBJ1-1
v_gene: TRBV4-1
d_gene: -
abundance: -
CDR3aa: CASSRKRAEGVAFF
CDR3nt: TGCGCCAGCAGCCGAAAGCGGGCGGAGGGGGTAGCTTTCTTT

j_gene: TRBJ2-2
v_gene: TRBV2
d_gene: -
abundance: -
CDR3aa: CATRPRDTGELFF
CDR3nt: TGTGCCACCCGGCCCCGAGACACCGGGGAGCTGTTTTTT

j_gene: TRBJ2-5
v_gene: TRBV10-3
d_gene: TRBD2
abundance: -
CDR3aa: CAIRLAGGETQYF
CDR3nt: TGTGCCATCAGGCTAGCGGGAGGGGAGACTCAGTACTTC

j_gene: TRBJ2-1
v_gene: TRBV12-3/TRBV12-4
d_gene: TRBD1
abundance: once
CDR3aa: CASSLSTGGVSF
CDR3nt: TGTGCCAGCAGTTTAAGTACAGGGGGCGTCTCCTTC

j_gene: TRBJ2-1
v_gene: TRBV18
d_gene: TRBD1
abundance: -
CDR3aa: CASSRSRGQDYNEQFF
CDR3nt: TGTGCCAGCTCCCGGAGCCGGGGACAGGACTACAATGAGCAGTTCTTC

j_gene: TRBJ1-1
v_gene: TRBV20-1
d_gene: -
abundance: few
CDR3aa: CSARDDSEAFF
CDR3nt: TGCAGTGCTAGAGATGACAGTGAAGCTTTCTTT

j_gene: TRBJ2-5
v_gene: TRBV20-1
d_gene: -
abundance: few
CDR3aa: CSAREGSQETQYF
CDR3nt: TGCAGTGCTAGAGAAGGTTCCCAAGAGACCCAGTACTTC

j_gene: TRBJ2-2
v_gene: TRBV2
d_gene: -
abundance: -
CDR3aa: CASRARANTGELFF
CDR3nt: TGTGCCAGCAGAGCACGGGCAAACACCGGGGAGCTGTTTTTT

j_gene: TRBJ1-1
v_gene: TRBV7-7
d_gene: -
abundance: few
CDR3aa: CASSSINTEAFF
CDR3nt: TGTGCTAGCAGCTCCATAAACACTGAAGCTTTCTTT

j_gene: TRBJ1-5
v_gene: TRBV20-1
d_gene: -
abundance: -
CDR3aa: CSARGDRDQPQHF
CDR3nt: TGCAGTGCTAGAGGGGACCGAGATCAGCCCCAGCATTTT

j_gene: TRBJ1-1
v_gene: TRBV29-1
d_gene: TRBD1
abundance: -
CDR3aa: CSVEDRPNTEAFF
CDR3nt: TGCAGCGTTGAGGACAGGCCGAACACTGAAGCTTTCTTT

j_gene: TRBJ1-4
v_gene: TRBV7-6
d_gene: -
abundance: few
CDR3aa: CASSLGAPGEKLFF
CDR3nt: TGTGCCAGCAGCTTAGGGGCGCCTGGTGAAAAACTGTTTTTT

j_gene: TRBJ2-5
v_gene: TRBV2
d_gene: TRBD1
abundance: -
CDR3aa: CASNRQGEETQYF
CDR3nt: TGTGCCAGCAATCGACAGGGAGAGGAGACCCAGTACTTC

j_gene: TRBJ1-5
v_gene: TRBV7-9
d_gene: TRBD1
abundance: -
CDR3aa: CASSTRTGKNQPQHF
CDR3nt: TGTGCCAGCAGCACTAGGACAGGGAAGAATCAGCCCCAGCATTTT

j_gene: TRBJ1-1
v_gene: TRBV10-3
d_gene: -
abundance: -
CDR3aa: CAIRGAVGTEAFF
CDR3nt: TGTGCCATCAGGGGGGCCGTAGGGACTGAAGCTTTCTTT

j_gene: TRBJ2-5
v_gene: TRBV5-1
d_gene: TRBD1
abundance: few
CDR3aa: CASKTGSTQETQYF
CDR3nt: TGCGCCAGTAAGACAGGGAGTACCCAAGAGACCCAGTACTTC

j_gene: TRBJ2-7
v_gene: TRBV29-1
d_gene: TRBD1
abundance: few
CDR3aa: CSVGTGGLSGSYEQYF
CDR3nt: TGCAGCGTTGGGACAGGGGGACTAAGCGGATCCTACGAGCAGTACTTC

j_gene: TRBJ1-2
v_gene: TRBV6-1
d_gene: TRBD1
abundance: -
CDR3aa: CASRTGTGGGSWDGYTF
CDR3nt: TGTGCCAGCAGGACCGGGACAGGGGGTGGTAGCTGGGATGGCTACACCTTC

j_gene: TRBJ2-7
v_gene: TRBV10-3
d_gene: -
abundance: -
CDR3aa: CAGGGSSYEQYF
CDR3nt: TGTGCCGGTGGGGGGAGCTCCTACGAGCAGTACTTC

j_gene: TRBJ2-1
v_gene: TRBV12-3/TRBV12-4
d_gene: TRBD2
abundance: -
CDR3aa: CASSLPLAGGGEQFF
CDR3nt: TGTGCCAGCAGTTTACCCCTAGCGGGAGGAGGTGAGCAGTTCTTC

j_gene: TRBJ1-2
v_gene: TRBV7-2
d_gene: -
abundance: -
CDR3aa: CASSLRAAGGYTF
CDR3nt: TGTGCCAGCAGCTTAAGGGCCGCCGGGGGCTACACCTTC

j_gene: TRBJ1-1
v_gene: TRBV6-5
d_gene: -
abundance: -
CDR3aa: CASMGYQGGAFF
CDR3nt: TGTGCCAGCATGGGATACCAGGGAGGAGCTTTCTTT

j_gene: TRBJ2-1
v_gene: TRBV7-2
d_gene: -
abundance: -
CDR3aa: CASSAGTWSRVQFF
CDR3nt: TGTGCCAGCAGCGCAGGGACATGGAGTCGCGTGCAGTTCTTC

j_gene: TRBJ2-1
v_gene: TRBV10-3
d_gene: -
abundance: few
CDR3aa: CAISSRGNEQFF
CDR3nt: TGTGCCATCAGTTCAAGGGGCAATGAGCAGTTCTTC

j_gene: TRBJ2-3
v_gene: TRBV7-7
d_gene: -
abundance: -
CDR3aa: CSSSLGQGWTDTQYF
CDR3nt: TGTTCTAGCAGCTTAGGGCAGGGATGGACGGATACGCAGTATTTT

j_gene: TRBJ2-7
v_gene: TRBV20-1
d_gene: TRBD1
abundance: -
CDR3aa: CSALEGTGDEQYF
CDR3nt: TGCAGTGCTCTAGAGGGGACAGGCGACGAGCAGTACTTC

j_gene: TRBJ2-7
v_gene: TRBV20-1
d_gene: -
abundance: -
CDR3aa: CSARGTASYEQYF
CDR3nt: TGCAGTGCTAGAGGGACAGCCTCCTACGAGCAGTACTTC

j_gene: TRBJ2-5
v_gene: TRBV6-6
d_gene: -
abundance: -
CDR3aa: CASSSQPNEQYF
CDR3nt: TGTGCCAGCAGTTCCCAGCCCAATGAGCAGTACTTC

j_gene: TRBJ2-1
v_gene: TRBV5-6
d_gene: TRBD2
abundance: few
CDR3aa: CASSLAILAGVPNEQFF
CDR3nt: TGTGCCAGCAGCTTGGCCATACTAGCGGGAGTACCTAATGAGCAGTTCTTC

j_gene: TRBJ2-7
v_gene: TRBV12-3/TRBV12-4
d_gene: TRBD1
abundance: -
CDR3aa: CASSLEQGFSYEQYF
CDR3nt: TGTGCCAGCAGTCTGGAACAGGGGTTCTCCTACGAGCAGTACTTC

j_gene: TRBJ1-6
v_gene: TRBV20-1
d_gene: -
abundance: -
CDR3aa: CSAPQGPFNSPLHF
CDR3nt: TGCAGTGCCCCACAGGGCCCTTTTAATTCGCCCCTCCACTTT

j_gene: TRBJ2-5
v_gene: TRBV10-3
d_gene: -
abundance: -
CDR3aa: CATLNAGLETQYF
CDR3nt: TGTGCCACCCTAAACGCGGGGTTGGAGACCCAGTACTTC

j_gene: TRBJ1-1
v_gene: TRBV20-1
d_gene: TRBD1
abundance: once
CDR3aa: CSAADREFREAFF
CDR3nt: TGCAGTGCGGCAGACAGGGAGTTTAGGGAAGCTTTCTTT

j_gene: TRBJ2-7
v_gene: TRBV12-3/TRBV12-4
d_gene: TRBD1
abundance: few
CDR3aa: CASSPRDTGVSYEQYF
CDR3nt: TGTGCCAGCAGTCCCCGGGACACAGGGGTGAGTTACGAGCAGTACTTC

j_gene: TRBJ2-7
v_gene: TRBV6-6
d_gene: -
abundance: -
CDR3aa: CASTPRGGVHDYEQYF
CDR3nt: TGTGCCAGCACCCCACGAGGGGGAGTCCACGACTACGAGCAGTACTTC

j_gene: TRBJ2-5
v_gene: TRBV10-3
d_gene: TRBD2
abundance: -
CDR3aa: CAISSGTSDQETQYF
CDR3nt: TGTGCCATCAGTTCCGGGACTAGCGATCAAGAGACCCAGTACTTC

j_gene: TRBJ1-1
v_gene: TRBV3-1
d_gene: -
abundance: -
CDR3aa: CASSRLQNTEAFF
CDR3nt: TGTGCCAGCAGCCGACTCCAGAACACTGAAGCTTTCTTT

j_gene: TRBJ2-3
v_gene: TRBV6-5
d_gene: -
abundance: -
CDR3aa: CASSQPHSDTQYF
CDR3nt: TGTGCCAGCAGCCAGCCCCATTCAGATACGCAGTATTTT

j_gene: TRBJ2-6
v_gene: TRBV29-1
d_gene: -
abundance: few
CDR3aa: CSVRVTGGSGANVLTF
CDR3nt: TGCAGCGTTCGCGTGACAGGAGGATCTGGGGCCAACGTCCTGACTTTC

j_gene: TRBJ2-6
v_gene: TRBV4-1
d_gene: TRBD1
abundance: few
CDR3aa: CASSQTGQAYSGANVLTF
CDR3nt: TGCGCCAGCAGCCAGACGGGACAGGCCTACTCTGGGGCCAACGTCCTGACTTTC

j_gene: TRBJ2-1
v_gene: TRBV7-3
d_gene: -
abundance: -
CDR3aa: CASSARGGGGGHNEQFF
CDR3nt: TGTGCCAGCAGCGCAAGGGGAGGCGGAGGGGGTCACAATGAGCAGTTCTTC

j_gene: TRBJ2-1
v_gene: TRBV2
d_gene: -
abundance: few
CDR3aa: CASKRGAETNEQFF
CDR3nt: TGTGCCAGCAAGAGAGGGGCTGAGACTAATGAGCAGTTCTTC

j_gene: TRBJ2-5
v_gene: TRBV9
d_gene: TRBD2
abundance: -
CDR3aa: CASSVEASGGKETQYF
CDR3nt: TGTGCCAGCAGCGTAGAGGCTAGCGGGGGTAAAGAGACCCAGTACTTC

j_gene: TRBJ2-1
v_gene: TRBV7-6
d_gene: -
abundance: -
CDR3aa: CASSPSGEGNNEQFF
CDR3nt: TGTGCCAGCAGTCCATCAGGGGAGGGAAACAATGAGCAGTTCTTC

j_gene: TRBJ1-5
v_gene: TRBV7-9
d_gene: -
abundance: -
CDR3aa: CASSSNEAAANQPQHF
CDR3nt: TGTGCCAGCAGCTCGAACGAAGCGGCAGCCAATCAGCCCCAGCATTTT

j_gene: TRBJ2-3
v_gene: TRBV9
d_gene: TRBD2
abundance: -
CDR3aa: CASSALAGSTDTQYF
CDR3nt: TGTGCCAGCAGCGCACTAGCGGGGAGCACAGATACGCAGTATTTT

j_gene: TRBJ2-3
v_gene: TRBV5-4
d_gene: -
abundance: few
CDR3aa: CASSPRLDRETDTQYF
CDR3nt: TGTGCCAGCAGCCCTAGACTAGACCGGGAAACAGATACGCAGTATTTT

j_gene: TRBJ2-7
v_gene: TRBV7-2
d_gene: -
abundance: -
CDR3aa: CASSFGSFAYEQYF
CDR3nt: TGTGCCAGCAGCTTTGGGTCTTTCGCCTACGAGCAGTACTTC

j_gene: TRBJ2-1
v_gene: TRBV12-3/TRBV12-4
d_gene: -
abundance: many
CDR3aa: CASSPPTPYNEQFF
CDR3nt: TGTGCCAGCAGTCCACCCACCCCCTACAATGAGCAGTTCTTC